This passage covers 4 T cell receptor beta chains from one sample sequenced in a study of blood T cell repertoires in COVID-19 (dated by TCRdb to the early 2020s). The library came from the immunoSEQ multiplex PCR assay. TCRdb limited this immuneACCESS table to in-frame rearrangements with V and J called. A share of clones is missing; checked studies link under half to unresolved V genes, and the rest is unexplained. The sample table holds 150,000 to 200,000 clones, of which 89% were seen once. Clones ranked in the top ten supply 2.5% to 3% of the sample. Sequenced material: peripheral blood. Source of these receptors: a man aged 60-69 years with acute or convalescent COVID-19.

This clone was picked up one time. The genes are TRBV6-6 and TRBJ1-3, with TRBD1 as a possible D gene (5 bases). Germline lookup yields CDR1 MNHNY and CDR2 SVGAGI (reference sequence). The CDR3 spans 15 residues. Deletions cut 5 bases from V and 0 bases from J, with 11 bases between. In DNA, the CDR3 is TGTGCCAGCAGTCGGGACTCTGGCTCTGGAAACACCATATATTTT. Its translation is CASSRDSGSGNTIYF.

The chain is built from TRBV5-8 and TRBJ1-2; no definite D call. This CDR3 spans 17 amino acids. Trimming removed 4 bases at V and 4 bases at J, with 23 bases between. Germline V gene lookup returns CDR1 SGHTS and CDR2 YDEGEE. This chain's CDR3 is CASSPFYLTRRGYGYTF. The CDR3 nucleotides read TGTGCCAGCAGCCCGTTCTACTTGACCCGACGGGGCTATGGCTACACCTTC.

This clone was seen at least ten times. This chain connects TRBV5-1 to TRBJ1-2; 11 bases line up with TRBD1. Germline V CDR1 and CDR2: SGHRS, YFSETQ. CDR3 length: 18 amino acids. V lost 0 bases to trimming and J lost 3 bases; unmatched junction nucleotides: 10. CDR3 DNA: TGCGCCAGCAGCTTGGCGGGGACAGGGGGTTTACGTGACTATGGCTACACCTTC. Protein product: CASSLAGTGGLRDYGYTF.

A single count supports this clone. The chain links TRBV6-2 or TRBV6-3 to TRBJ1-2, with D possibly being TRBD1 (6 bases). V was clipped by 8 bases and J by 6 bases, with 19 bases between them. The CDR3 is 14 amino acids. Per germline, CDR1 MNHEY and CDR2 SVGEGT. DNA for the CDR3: TGTGCCAGCCGCCCAACAGGGATAAACCATGGCTACACCTTC. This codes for CASRPTGINHGYTF.